Below are 13 T cell receptor beta chains sequenced from a single sample in a study of PD-1 blockade in classical Hodgkin lymphoma (dated by TCRdb to between 2020 and 2021). Library preparation employed the immunoSEQ multiplex PCR assay. TCRdb took over this immuneACCESS table, retaining in-frame rearrangements with V and J assigned. Such tables are incomplete; in checked studies, under half of the missing clones stem from an unresolved V gene, and the remainder is unexplained. Recorded for this sample are 45,000 to 50,000 clones; around 80% of them occurred a single time. Roughly 22% of the sample is taken by the ten largest. The time point label, as the study defines it: cycle 2 day 1 (C2D1) of nivolumab. Every trial patient had relapsed after autologous stem cell transplantation, and cohorts A, B and C differed in prior brentuximab vedotin exposure. Sequenced material: peripheral blood mononuclear cells (PBMCs), taken before the second cycle of nivolumab. These receptors came from a human donor with classical Hodgkin lymphoma.

The rearrangement links TRBV14 to TRBJ2-5; 7 bases map to TRBD1. The V gene's germline CDR1 is SGHDN and CDR2 FVKESK. This CDR3 has 15 amino acids. V lost 1 base, J lost 4 bases, and 6 bases stayed unmatched. CDR3: CASSQVLGGGETQYF. CDR3 nucleotides: TGTGCCAGCAGCCAAGTATTAGGGGGCGGAGAGACCCAGTACTTC.

The gene calls are TRBV7-9 and TRBJ1-2, with no clear D. Germline assignment: CDR1 SEHNR and CDR2 FQNEAQ (reference sequence). The V end lost 3 bases, the J end lost 5 bases, and 10 bases lay between the germline ends. The CDR3 is 13 amino acids. The CDR3 DNA is TGTGCCAGCAGCTTTGGAAGCCAATATGGCTACACCTTC. Translating gives CASSFGSQYGYTF.

V usage is TRBV9 and J usage is TRBJ2-7; 9 positions agree with TRBD2. This CDR3 has 15 residues. The germline gives CDR1 SGDLS, CDR2 YYNGEE. The V segment lost 1 base and the J segment 4 bases; nucleotides outside the gene matches: 6. CDR3 protein: CASSVQAGGVYEQYF. The DNA for the CDR3 is TGTGCCAGCAGCGTACAGGCGGGAGGGGTTTACGAGCAGTACTTC.

The chain couples TRBV4-1 to TRBJ2-7; TRBD2 matches 8 bases. Trimming took 1 base from V and 0 from J; bases not matched to a gene: 5. Germline-derived CDR1 and CDR2 are MGHRA and YSYEKL. The CDR3 is made up of 16 amino acids. The CDR3 loop is CASSQGGGTSSYEQYF. CDR3 coding DNA: TGCGCCAGCAGCCAAGGGGGGGGGACTAGCTCCTACGAGCAGTACTTC.

The chain employs TRBV9 and TRBJ2-7; 9 nucleotides align to TRBD2. The CDR3 length is 14 residues. Germline trimming cut 4 bases from V and 7 bases from J; bases unmatched to any gene: 9. The germline CDR1 and CDR2 sequences are SGDLS and YYNGEE. CDR3 protein: CASSHLAGAGEQYF. For the CDR3, the DNA is TGTGCCAGCAGCCATTTAGCGGGAGCTGGGGAGCAGTACTTC.

The V call is TRBV28, the J call TRBJ1-5; D remains ambiguous. This CDR3 comprises 13 residues. The V end was cut by 1 base, the J end by 4 bases, with 5 bases between. Germline values: CDR1 MDHEN, CDR2 SYDVKM. CDR3 coding DNA: TGTGCCAGCAGTTTATCCGCTAATCAGCCCCAGCATTTT. Protein: CASSLSANQPQHF. Looking up the rest from reference TRBV28 and TRBJ1-5 gives the full variable domain: DVKVTQSSRYLVKRTGEKVFLECVQDMDHENMFWYRQDPGLGLRLIYFSYDVKMKEKGDIPEGYSVSREKKERFSLILESASTNQTSMYLCASSLSANQPQHFGDGTRLSIL.

This chain uses TRBV11-2 with TRBJ2-1, with D possibly matching TRBD2 (6 bases). V was pared by 0 bases and J by 8 bases, with 20 bases between. The CDR3 extends over 17 amino acids. Looked up from germline, CDR1 is SGHAT and CDR2 is FQNNGV. This CDR3 is CASSLDQRGLPSDEQFF. For the CDR3, the DNA is TGTGCCAGCAGCTTAGATCAACGGGGACTTCCCTCGGATGAGCAGTTCTTC.

The V gene is TRBV19, the J gene TRBJ1-6; 7 bases line up with TRBD1. The CDR3 length is 15 residues. The V gene's germline CDR1 is LNHDA and CDR2 SQIVND (reference sequence). The J segment lost 7 bases and the V segment lost 6 bases, leaving 9 bases of the junction unmatched. This chain's CDR3 is CASRGTRGGNSPLHF. CDR3 nucleotides: TGTGCCAGTAGAGGAACCAGGGGGGGCAATTCACCCCTCCACTTT. Complete variable domain (other parts from reference TRBV19 and TRBJ1-6): DGGITQSPKYLFRKEGQNVTLSCEQNLNHDAMYWYRQDPGQGLRLIYYSQIVNDFQKGDIAEGYSVSREKKESFPLTVTSAQKNPTAFYLCASRGTRGGNSPLHFGNGTRLTVT.

The rearrangement uses TRBV28 and TRBJ1-2; D is ambiguous. This CDR3 has 14 amino acids. Trimming shortened V by 5 bases and J by 4 bases, and 14 bases separated the two germline ends. CDR1 is MDHEN and CDR2 is SYDVKM in the germline V gene. The CDR3 nucleotides read TGTGCCAGCAGTATAAACGGGCCGATCTATGGCTACACCTTC. Encoded protein: CASSINGPIYGYTF.

The rearrangement uses TRBV7-9 and TRBJ2-1, with 8 bases identical to TRBD2. After removal of 0 bases from V and 3 bases from J, the junction contained 7 bases not matched to a gene. The CDR3 runs 17 residues. The germline CDR1 and CDR2 sequences are SEHNR and FQNEAQ (reference sequence). Written as DNA, the CDR3 is TGTGCCAGCAGCTTAGCGCCCTTCCGGGGGGGCTACAATGAGCAGTTCTTC. This translates into CASSLAPFRGGYNEQFF.

The chain couples TRBV21-1 to TRBJ2-5; TRBD1, the table's D call, was not compared with the DNA. TRBV21-1 is designated a pseudogene. The CDR3 is 14 residues long. Written as DNA, the CDR3 is TGTGCCAGCAGAGGGGGTGGGGGTGTCAAGACCCAGTACTTC. This codes for CASRGGGGVKTQYF.

V usage is TRBV2 and J usage is TRBJ2-3, with TRBD2 as a possible D gene (7 bases). The germline V gene encodes CDR1 SNHLY and CDR2 FYNNEI. The CDR3 runs to 14 residues. V lost 10 bases and J lost 1, with 15 bases in between. DNA of the CDR3: TGTGCCACCCCATTAGGGGGGGGCACAGATACGCAGTATTTT. Its translation is CATPLGGGTDTQYF.

This clone was observed a single time. The chain joins TRBV5-1 to TRBJ2-3; 8 bases match TRBD2. V was clipped by 4 bases and J by 0 bases; unmatched bases: 13. Germline assignment: CDR1 SGHRS and CDR2 YFSETQ. The CDR3 is made up of 18 amino acids. In DNA, the CDR3 is TGCGCCAGCAGCATCCTCGGGATAGCGGGGATCAGCACAGATACGCAGTATTTT. Its protein product is CASSILGIAGISTDTQYF.